The 26 T cell receptor beta chains reported below all come from one sample, sequenced in a study of control samples from healthy donors and cancer patients. Some clones are missing from TCRdb's copy, which holds only in-frame ones; the method was immunoSEQ multiplex PCR. Among 95,000 to 120,000 clones listed, approximately 82% were seen once. Sequences were obtained from blood. The receptors originated from a man between 18 and 29 years old in good health.

This clone occurred once. The chain couples TRBV7-2 to TRBJ2-7; 9 bases are shared with TRBD2. CDR3 size: 16 residues. Losses at the gene ends were 8 bases for V and 4 bases for J; bases not matched to a gene: 15. CDR1 and CDR2 (germline): SGHTA, FQGNSA. DNA of the CDR3: TGTGCCAGCTCACTCAACGGTCTAGCGGGAAATTACGAGCAGTACTTC. This sequence encodes CASSLNGLAGNYEQYF.

The chain combines TRBV4-1 with TRBJ2-5; TRBD2 aligns across 7 bases. Germline CDR1 MGHRA, CDR2 YSYEKL. V trimming: 0 bases; J trimming: 7 bases; junction bases outside the gene matches: 11. This CDR3 contains 16 residues. CDR3 region: CASSQESLAAPGTQYF. The CDR3 nucleotides are TGCGCCAGCAGCCAAGAATCCCTAGCGGCCCCTGGGACCCAGTACTTC.

Only a few counts were recorded for this clone. The chain has TRBV27 and TRBJ1-4; possibly TRBD1 for D (5 bases). The V gene's germline CDR1 is MNHEY and CDR2 SMNVEV (reference sequence). Trimming cost V 5 bases and J 5 bases, with 15 bases left between them. This CDR3 has 15 amino acids. CDR3 nucleotide sequence: TGTGCCAGCAGTGGCTTCGGGACGGTGAATGAAAAACTGTTTTTT. Encoded protein: CASSGFGTVNEKLFF.

The chain employs TRBV4-2 and TRBJ2-2; D is unresolved. Germline CDR1 is LGHNA and CDR2 is YNFKEQ. The V gene lost 2 bases and the J gene lost 4 bases, with 26 bases spanning the gap. CDR3 length: 20 amino acids. CDR3 sequence reads: CASSQNRVFSVGRRTGELFF. CDR3 nucleotides: TGTGCCAGCAGCCAAAACCGGGTATTTTCCGTCGGGCGTCGCACCGGGGAGCTGTTTTTT.

The chain links TRBV27 to TRBJ1-2; D gene ambiguous. The CDR3 runs 14 residues. The V end was cut by 1 base, the J end by 1 base, with 7 bases between. CDR1 MNHEY and CDR2 SMNVEV come from the germline V gene (reference sequence). The CDR3 loop reads CASSLFGSNYGYTF. CDR3 sequence (DNA): TGTGCCAGCAGTTTATTCGGCAGTAACTATGGCTACACCTTC.

V usage is TRBV11-2 and J usage is TRBJ1-1; 7 bases line up with TRBD1. CDR3 size: 15 residues. Germline CDR1 reads SGHAT; CDR2 reads FQNNGV. With V trimmed by 2 bases and J by 1 base, 4 bases remained unmatched. CDR3 DNA: TGTGCCAGCAGCTTATATGGGACAGCGAACACTGAAGCTTTCTTT. Translated: CASSLYGTANTEAFF.

V usage is TRBV5-4 and J usage is TRBJ2-7, with 8 bases lining up with TRBD1. The V and J ends lost 1 base and 1 base, in that order; junction bases with no gene match: 4. This CDR3 is 15 amino acids long. Germline V gene data show CDR1 as SGHNT and CDR2 as YYREEE (reference sequence). Here the CDR3 DNA reads TGTGCCAGCAGCTTGAGTGGGACAGGATCCTACGAGCAGTACTTC. Protein product: CASSLSGTGSYEQYF.

V usage is TRBV5-1 and J usage is TRBJ1-1; D possibly corresponds to TRBD1 (6 bases). Germline CDR1 reads SGHRS; CDR2 reads YFSETQ. There are 13 residues in the CDR3. The V gene lost 5 bases and the J gene lost 3 bases, with 11 bases spanning the gap. The CDR3 loop is CASRGGGDTEAFF. In DNA form, the CDR3 reads TGCGCCAGCAGAGGGGGAGGCGACACTGAAGCTTTCTTT.

The chain carries TRBV28 and TRBJ2-3; tentative D call: TRBD1 (6 bases). Trimming removed 8 bases at V and 3 bases at J, with 15 bases between. This CDR3 spans 14 amino acids. CDR1 is MDHEN and CDR2 is SYDVKM in the germline V gene. The CDR3 protein is CASLTGTGTDTQYF. DNA for the CDR3: TGTGCCAGCCTAACAGGGACGGGTACAGATACGCAGTATTTT.

This clone occurred a few times. This chain links TRBV4-1 with TRBJ1-5; tentative D call: TRBD1 (6 bases). The CDR3 is 13 residues long. Germline CDR1 MGHRA, CDR2 YSYEKL. V shed 0 bases and J shed 6 bases, with 6 bases lying between them. In DNA, the CDR3 is TGCGCCAGCAGCCAAGACAGGGGTCAGCCCCAGCATTTT. Amino acids: CASSQDRGQPQHF.

The chain couples TRBV6-4 to TRBJ1-1; D is possibly TRBD1 (6 bases). The V gene lost 6 bases and the J gene lost 0 bases, with 11 bases spanning the gap. The CDR3 is made up of 14 amino acids. Looked up from germline, CDR1 is MRHNA and CDR2 is SNTAGT. For the CDR3, the DNA is TGTGCCAGCAGAGCGGACAGAATGAACACTGAAGCTTTCTTT. Protein sequence: CASRADRMNTEAFF.

V usage is TRBV6-5 and J usage is TRBJ1-2; D is perhaps TRBD1 (5 bases). CDR1 and CDR2 from the germline V gene are MNHEY and SVGAGI. Trimming cost V 0 bases and J 7 bases, with 15 bases left between them. This CDR3 has 15 residues. The CDR3 protein is CASSYSSSGGGGYTF. The CDR3 DNA reads TGTGCCAGCAGTTACTCATCCTCCGGGGGAGGTGGCTACACCTTC.

J is TRBJ2-3 and V is TRBV4-3; D unresolved. This CDR3 is built from 15 residues. Germline CDR1 LGHNA, CDR2 YSLEER. V was shortened by 6 bases and J by 0 bases, with 13 bases between the two germline ends. The CDR3 reads CASSRRSSSTDTQYF. CDR3 DNA: TGCGCCAGCAGTAGACGGTCGAGTAGCACAGATACGCAGTATTTT.

The genes are TRBV7-8 and TRBJ1-6, with 7 positions matching TRBD1. There are 15 residues in the CDR3. Looked up from germline, CDR1 is SGHVS and CDR2 is FQNEAQ. Germline trimming cut 3 bases from V and 3 bases from J; bases unmatched to any gene: 2. The CDR3 nucleotides are TGTGCCAGCAGCTTCCGGACAGGCTATAATTCACCCCTCCACTTT. It translates to CASSFRTGYNSPLHF.

The V gene is TRBV9, the J gene TRBJ2-3; maybe TRBD2 (5 bases). Deletions cut 0 bases from V and 6 bases from J, with 11 bases between. The CDR3 has 14 residues. Germline CDR1 SGDLS, CDR2 YYNGEE. CDR3 sequence (DNA): TGTGCCAGCAGCGTAGCGGGGTCATTGGATACGCAGTATTTT. Translated: CASSVAGSLDTQYF.

This rearrangement joins TRBV7-9 to TRBJ1-5; 7 nucleotides line up with TRBD1. Germline CDR1 SEHNR, CDR2 FQNEAQ (reference sequence). Unmatched junction bases numbered 2, after V lost 1 base and J lost 2 bases. The CDR3 runs to 15 residues. The CDR3 here is CASSLGGGGNQPQHF. The CDR3 DNA reads TGTGCCAGCAGCTTAGGAGGGGGCGGCAATCAGCCCCAGCATTTT.

This rearrangement joins TRBV3-1 (or the pseudogene TRBV3-2) to TRBJ2-5; possibly TRBD2 for D (6 bases). This CDR3 comprises 13 residues. Germline V lookup: CDR1 LGHDT, CDR2 YNNKEL (reference sequence). Trimming removed 3 bases at V and 1 base at J, with 6 bases between. CDR3 bases: TGTGCCAGCAGCCAGGGAGGCCAAGAGACCCAGTACTTC. This gives the protein CASSQGGQETQYF.

This clone was detected a few times. The chain employs TRBV27 and TRBJ1-2; D is undetermined. This CDR3 spans 12 amino acids. V was cut by 4 bases and J by 5 bases, with 8 bases left in between. Germline CDR1 MNHEY, CDR2 SMNVEV (reference sequence). The CDR3, as DNA: TGTGCCAGCAGTTATAACGGTTATGGCTACACCTTC. This gives the protein CASSYNGYGYTF.

The chain carries TRBV30 and TRBJ1-2; the match to TRBD1 covers 7 bases. Unmatched junction bases numbered 3, after V lost 0 bases and J lost 2 bases. In germline, CDR1 is GTSNPN, CDR2 SVGIG (reference sequence). The CDR3 consists of 14 residues. The CDR3 DNA is TGTGCCTGGAGTGTAGACAGGGCAAACTATGGCTACACCTTC. Amino acid sequence: CAWSVDRANYGYTF.

The V call is TRBV6-5, the J call TRBJ2-7, with D tentatively TRBD1 (5 bases). This CDR3 has 14 residues. V dropped 7 bases and J dropped 3 bases, with 16 bases sitting between them. CDR1 and CDR2 from the germline V gene are MNHEY and SVGAGI. The CDR3 coding sequence is TGTGCCAGCATCTTAGGGGTGTCCCACTACGAGCAGTACGTC. It specifies CASILGVSHYEQYV.

The CDR3 nucleotides read TGTGCCAGTAGTATATTGGGGGCCGCGACGGAGCCCCAGCATTTT. Amino acids: CASSILGAATEPQHF. The rearrangement joins TRBV19 to TRBJ1-5; TRBD1 is a possible D gene (6 bases). Trimming stripped 2 bases from V and 8 bases from J, with 16 bases between. Germline values: CDR1 LNHDA, CDR2 SQIVND (reference sequence). There are 15 residues in the CDR3.

This chain links TRBV11-3 with TRBJ2-3; D gene ambiguous. Trimming left V 5 bases short and J 2 bases short, with 8 bases between. In germline, CDR1 is SGHNT, CDR2 YENEEA. The CDR3 contains 13 residues. The DNA for the CDR3 is TGTGCCAGCAGCACCCGGACCACAGATACGCAGTATTTT. Translation gives CASSTRTTDTQYF.

This CDR3 reads CASSGVDPTGELFF. CDR3 DNA sequence: TGTGCCAGCTCAGGAGTGGATCCCACCGGGGAGCTGTTTTTT. This chain joins TRBV9 and TRBJ2-2; D is undetermined. The germline CDR1 and CDR2 sequences are SGDLS and YYNGEE. The CDR3 loop spans 14 amino acids. V lost 7 bases to trimming and J lost 4 bases, with 14 bases between them.

The chain joins TRBV11-3 to TRBJ2-2, with TRBD1 matching over 8 bases. CDR3 length: 17 amino acids. V lost 2 bases to trimming and J lost 2 bases; unmatched junction nucleotides: 7. CDR1 and CDR2 (germline): SGHNT, YENEEA. CDR3 residues: CASSLSWPGGNTGELFF. The DNA of the CDR3 is TGTGCCAGCAGCTTAAGCTGGCCAGGGGGCAACACCGGGGAGCTGTTTTTT.

Details on this clone: Other DNA variants within this sample encode the same CDR3. This sequence joins TRBV24-1 and TRBJ1-2; 7 bases are a match to TRBD1. V lost 4 bases, J lost 2 bases, and 6 bases stayed unmatched. Germline V gives CDR1 KGHDR, CDR2 SFDVKD. The CDR3 covers 15 residues. The CDR3 DNA sequence: TGTGCCACCAGTGACCCCCGGACAGGAAACTATGGCTACACCTTC. It yields the protein CATSDPRTGNYGYTF.

The rearrangement uses TRBV5-1 and TRBJ1-1; a possible D gene is TRBD1 (5 bases). This CDR3 contains 13 residues. CDR1 is SGHRS, CDR2 YFSETQ, per germline. V lost 0 bases and J lost 8, with 11 bases in between. CDR3 sequence (DNA): TGCGCCAGCAGCTTGGCCGTTTGGACAGAAGCTTTCTTT. It translates to CASSLAVWTEAFF. Full variable domain (missing parts from reference TRBV5-1 and TRBJ1-1): KAGVTQTPRYLIKTRGQQVTLSCSPISGHRSVSWYQQTPGQGLQFLFEYFSETQRNKGNFPGRFSGRQFSNSRSEMNVSTLELGDSALYLCASSLAVWTEAFFGQGTRLTVV.